The rows below give T cell receptor beta chains drawn from one sample of a study of beta chain features in type 1 diabetes. This table comes from immunoSEQ multiplex PCR, and its TCRdb copy is limited to in-frame clones, with some not included. The sample consists of over 600,000 clones, roughly 12% of them appearing once. Sequencing was performed on naive CD4+ T cells from blood. These receptors were taken from a man aged 25 to 40 with type 1 diabetes. Each CDR3 is given without its conserved first and last residue.

TRBV4-1,15,TRBJ2-3,ASSQAGTTGGTDTQY
TRBV6-4,12,TRBJ2-1,ASSGTSFDNEQF
TRBV6-5,13,TRBJ2-7,ASIAHGTPPYEQY
TRBV7-2,12,TRBJ1-3,ASSPDDSGNTIY
TRBV5-6,15,TRBJ2-2,ASSLIPPGGSTGELF
TRBV27,10,TRBJ2-2,ASSRHTGELF
TRBV5-4,15,TRBJ1-4,ASSASRDRGRDEKLF
TRBV28,12,TRBJ1-6,ASTKGQGNSPLH
TRBV15,12,TRBJ2-2,ATSRDPGFGELF
TRBV25-1,12,TRBJ1-2,ASSTGPGGYGYT
TRBV7-9,14,TRBJ2-7,ASSLGAAGASYEQY
TRBV5-1,12,TRBJ2-2,ASSLALYTGELF
TRBV28,11,TRBJ1-2,ASSTTQNYGYT
TRBV7-3,13,TRBJ2-7,ASSSSGTDFGEQY
TRBV6-5,11,TRBJ1-5,ASSYRDNQPQH
TRBV5-4,14,TRBJ1-2,ASSFSPNGGLDGYT
TRBV27,13,TRBJ1-6,ASSLQGFYNSPLH
TRBV7-3,13,TRBJ1-1,ASSLNPSMNTEAF
TRBV7-9,14,TRBJ1-2,ASSLDRHRGNYGYT
TRBV5-1,11,TRBJ2-2,ASRPDFSGELF
TRBV5-1,15,TRBJ2-1,ASSSGSGWASYNEQF
TRBV7-9,12,TRBJ2-1,ASSLISGIDEQF
TRBV6-5,11,TRBJ2-7,ASSPLGTDEQY
TRBV30,13,TRBJ2-3,AWSATDASTDTQY
TRBV7-9,16,TRBJ2-3,ASSLVGDSPGTTDTQY